This T cell receptor beta chain was retrieved from a study of T cells in Graves' hyperthyroidism and ophthalmopathy. Study details: Peripheral blood was drawn at first diagnosis, prior to all treatment. Regarding the study as a whole: The majority of expanded thyroid clonotypes above 0.001 also appeared in blood. Separation of ophthalmopathy from stable hyperthyroidism was achieved by a 13 V-J model.

Trimming at V came to 0 bases and at J to 6 bases, leaving 24 bases not matched to a gene. CDR1 is MNHEY, CDR2 SMNVEV, per germline (reference sequence). The CDR3 sequence is 22 residues long. This clonotype was observed at least ten times. Its matching antigen is unknown. Amplified regions were TCR beta CDR3 sequences from RNA transcripts. A first-round RT-PCR of the TCR CDR3 used the HTBI primer set. TCRdb called the multiplex PCR reads again in MiXCR, with one record for every CDR3 protein. The data hold 350,000 or so distinct CDR3 sequences, with over 15% observed a single time. Ophthalmopathy in the patients scored at least 3 on Clinical Activity Score and at least 4 on NOSPECS grade, lasting under 3 months.

The rearrangement uses TRBV27 and TRBJ2-2; 8 nucleotides line up with TRBD2. The receptor's source is a woman in her 40s with Graves' ophthalmopathy. The sequenced sample consisted of blood. In DNA, the CDR3 is TGTGCCAGCAGTTTATCGTCCTTCCGTCTTCAAACGGGACTAGGCAGTGCCGGGGAGCTGTTTTTT. This gives the protein CASSLSSFRLQTGLGSAGELFF.